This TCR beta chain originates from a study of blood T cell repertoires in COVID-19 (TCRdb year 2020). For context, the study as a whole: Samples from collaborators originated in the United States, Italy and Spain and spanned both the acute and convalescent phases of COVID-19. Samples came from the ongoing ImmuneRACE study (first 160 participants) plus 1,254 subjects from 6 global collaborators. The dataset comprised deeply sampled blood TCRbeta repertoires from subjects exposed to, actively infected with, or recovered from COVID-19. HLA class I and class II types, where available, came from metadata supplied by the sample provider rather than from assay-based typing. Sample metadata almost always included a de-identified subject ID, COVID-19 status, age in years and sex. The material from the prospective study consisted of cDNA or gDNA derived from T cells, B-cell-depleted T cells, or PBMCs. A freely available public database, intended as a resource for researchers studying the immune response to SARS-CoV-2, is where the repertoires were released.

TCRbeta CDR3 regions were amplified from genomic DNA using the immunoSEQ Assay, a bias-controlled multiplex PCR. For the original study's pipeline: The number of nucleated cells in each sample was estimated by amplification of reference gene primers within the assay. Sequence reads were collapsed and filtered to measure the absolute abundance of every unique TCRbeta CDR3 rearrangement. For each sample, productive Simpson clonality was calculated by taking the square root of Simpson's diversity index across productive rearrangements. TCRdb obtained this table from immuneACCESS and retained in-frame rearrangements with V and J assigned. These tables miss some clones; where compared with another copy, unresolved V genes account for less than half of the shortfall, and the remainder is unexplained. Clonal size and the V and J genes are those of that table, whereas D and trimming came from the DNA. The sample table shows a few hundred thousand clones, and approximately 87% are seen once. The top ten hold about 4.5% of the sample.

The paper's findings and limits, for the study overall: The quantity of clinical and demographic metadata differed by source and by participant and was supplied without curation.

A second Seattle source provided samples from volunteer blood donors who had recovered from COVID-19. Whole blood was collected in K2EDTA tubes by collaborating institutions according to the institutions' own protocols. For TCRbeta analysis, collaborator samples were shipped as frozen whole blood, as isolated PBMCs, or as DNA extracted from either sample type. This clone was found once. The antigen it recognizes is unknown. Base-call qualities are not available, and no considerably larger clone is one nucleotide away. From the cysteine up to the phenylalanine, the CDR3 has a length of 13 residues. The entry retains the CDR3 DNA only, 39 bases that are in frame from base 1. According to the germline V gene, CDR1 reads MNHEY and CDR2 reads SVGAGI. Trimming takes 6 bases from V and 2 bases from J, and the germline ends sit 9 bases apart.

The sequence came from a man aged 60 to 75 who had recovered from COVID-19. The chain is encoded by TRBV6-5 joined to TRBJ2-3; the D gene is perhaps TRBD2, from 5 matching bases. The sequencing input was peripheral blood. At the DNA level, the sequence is TGTGCCAGCAGAGCGGACCCCACAGATACGCAGTATTTT. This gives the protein CASRADPTDTQYF.